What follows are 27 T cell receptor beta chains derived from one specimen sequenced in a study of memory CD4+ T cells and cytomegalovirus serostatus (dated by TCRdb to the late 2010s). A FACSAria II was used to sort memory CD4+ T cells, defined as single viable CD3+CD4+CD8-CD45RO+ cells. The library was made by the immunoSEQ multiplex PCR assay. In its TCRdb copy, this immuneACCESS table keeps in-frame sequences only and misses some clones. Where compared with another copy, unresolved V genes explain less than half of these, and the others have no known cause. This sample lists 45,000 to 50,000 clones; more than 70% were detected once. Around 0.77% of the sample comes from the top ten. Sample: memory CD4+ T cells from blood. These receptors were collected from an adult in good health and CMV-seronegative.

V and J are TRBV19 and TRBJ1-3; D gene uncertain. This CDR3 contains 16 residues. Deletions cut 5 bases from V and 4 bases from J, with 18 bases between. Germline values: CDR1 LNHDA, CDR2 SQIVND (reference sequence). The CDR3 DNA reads TGTGCCAGTAGTGGACCGGTCTTAAGCCGCGGAAACACCATATATTTT. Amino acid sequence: CASSGPVLSRGNTIYF.

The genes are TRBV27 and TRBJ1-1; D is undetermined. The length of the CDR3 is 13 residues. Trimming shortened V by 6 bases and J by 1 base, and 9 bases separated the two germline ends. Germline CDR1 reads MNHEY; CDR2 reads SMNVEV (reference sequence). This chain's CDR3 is CASRERPNTEAFF. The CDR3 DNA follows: TGTGCCAGCAGAGAAAGACCGAACACTGAAGCTTTCTTT.

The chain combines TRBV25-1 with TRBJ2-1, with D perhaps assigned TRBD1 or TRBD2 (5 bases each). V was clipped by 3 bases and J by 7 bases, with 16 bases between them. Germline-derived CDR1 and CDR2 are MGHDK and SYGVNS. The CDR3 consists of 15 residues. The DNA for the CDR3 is TGTGCCAGCAGTGATGCCCGGGACCTGTCTAATGAGCAGTTCTTC. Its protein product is CASSDARDLSNEQFF.

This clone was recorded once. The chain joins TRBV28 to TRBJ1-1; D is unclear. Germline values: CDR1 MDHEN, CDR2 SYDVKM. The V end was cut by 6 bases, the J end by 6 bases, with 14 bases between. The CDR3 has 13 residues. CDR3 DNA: TGTGCCAGCAGAGCCCTTAATCCCCCTGAAGCTTTCTTT. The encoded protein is CASRALNPPEAFF.

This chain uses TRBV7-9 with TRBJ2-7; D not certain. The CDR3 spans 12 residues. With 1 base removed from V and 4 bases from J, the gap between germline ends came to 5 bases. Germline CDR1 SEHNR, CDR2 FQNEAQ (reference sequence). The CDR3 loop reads CASSLVGYEQYF. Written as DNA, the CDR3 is TGTGCCAGCAGCTTAGTAGGGTACGAGCAGTACTTC. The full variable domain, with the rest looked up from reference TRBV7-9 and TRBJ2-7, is DTGVSQNPRHKITKRGQNVTFRCDPISEHNRLYWYRQTLGQGPEFLTYFQNEAQLEKSRLLSDRFSAERPKGSFSTLEIQRTEQGDSAMYLCASSLVGYEQYFGPGTRLTVT.

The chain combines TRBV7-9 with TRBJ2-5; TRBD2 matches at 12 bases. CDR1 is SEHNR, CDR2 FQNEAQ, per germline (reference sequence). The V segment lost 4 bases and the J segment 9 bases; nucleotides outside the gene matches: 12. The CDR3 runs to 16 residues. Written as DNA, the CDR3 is TGTGCCAGCAGCTCAAGGTGGACTAGCGGGGCCATGTCCCAGTACTTC. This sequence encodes CASSSRWTSGAMSQYF.

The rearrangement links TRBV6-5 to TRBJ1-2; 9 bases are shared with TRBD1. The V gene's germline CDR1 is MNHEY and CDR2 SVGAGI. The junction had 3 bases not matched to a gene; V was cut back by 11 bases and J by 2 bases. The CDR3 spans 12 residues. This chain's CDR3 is CAAGQGNYGYTF. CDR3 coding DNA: TGTGCCGCCGGACAGGGGAACTATGGCTACACCTTC.

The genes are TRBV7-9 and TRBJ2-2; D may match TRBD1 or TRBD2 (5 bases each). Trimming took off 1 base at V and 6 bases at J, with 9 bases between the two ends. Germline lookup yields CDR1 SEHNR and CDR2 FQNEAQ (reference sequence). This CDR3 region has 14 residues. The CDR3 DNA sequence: TGTGCCAGCAGCTTAGTGAGGGGCTCCGGGGAGCTGTTTTTT. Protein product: CASSLVRGSGELFF.

CDR3: CASSMDRYGYTF. CDR3 DNA: TGTGCCAGTAGTATGGACAGATATGGCTACACCTTC. The chain links TRBV19 to TRBJ1-2; a possible D gene is TRBD1 (6 bases). Trimming took off 3 bases at V and 5 bases at J, with 7 bases between the two ends. The CDR3 has 12 residues. CDR1 is LNHDA, CDR2 SQIVND, per germline (reference sequence).

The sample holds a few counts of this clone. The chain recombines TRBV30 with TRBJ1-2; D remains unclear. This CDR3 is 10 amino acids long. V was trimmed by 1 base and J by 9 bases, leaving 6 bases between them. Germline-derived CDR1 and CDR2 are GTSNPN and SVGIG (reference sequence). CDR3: CAWSGLRYTF. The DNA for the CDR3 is TGTGCCTGGAGTGGTTTACGCTACACCTTC.

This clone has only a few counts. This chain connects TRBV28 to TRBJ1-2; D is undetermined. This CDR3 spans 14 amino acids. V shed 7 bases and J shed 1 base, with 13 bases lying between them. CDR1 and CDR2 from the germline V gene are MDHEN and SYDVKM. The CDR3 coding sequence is TGTGCCAGCACCAACCCGGACGGTAACTATGGCTACACCTTC. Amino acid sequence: CASTNPDGNYGYTF.

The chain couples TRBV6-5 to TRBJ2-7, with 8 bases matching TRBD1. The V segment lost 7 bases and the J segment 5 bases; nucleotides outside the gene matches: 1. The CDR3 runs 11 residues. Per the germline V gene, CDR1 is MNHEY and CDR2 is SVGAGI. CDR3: CASTGGDEQYF. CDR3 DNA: TGTGCCAGCACAGGGGGCGACGAGCAGTACTTC.

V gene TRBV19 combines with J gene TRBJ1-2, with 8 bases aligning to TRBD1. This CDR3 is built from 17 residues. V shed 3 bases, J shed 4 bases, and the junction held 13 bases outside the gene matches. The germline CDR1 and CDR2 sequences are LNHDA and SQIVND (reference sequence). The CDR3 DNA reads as TGTGCCAGTAGTATCGACGCACAGGGGGTCTTGTCCTATGGCTACACCTTC. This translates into CASSIDAQGVLSYGYTF.

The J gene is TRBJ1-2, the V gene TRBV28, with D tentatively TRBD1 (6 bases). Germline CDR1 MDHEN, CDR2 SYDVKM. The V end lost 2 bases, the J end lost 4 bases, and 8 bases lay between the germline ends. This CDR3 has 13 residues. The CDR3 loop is CASSLNRAYGYTF. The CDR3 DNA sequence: TGTGCCAGCAGTTTAAACAGGGCCTATGGCTACACCTTC.

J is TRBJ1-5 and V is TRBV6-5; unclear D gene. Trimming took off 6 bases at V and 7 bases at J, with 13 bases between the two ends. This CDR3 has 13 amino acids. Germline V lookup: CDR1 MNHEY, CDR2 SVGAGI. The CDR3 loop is CASRIDKSQPQHF. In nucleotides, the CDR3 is TGTGCCAGCAGAATAGACAAGTCACAGCCCCAGCATTTT.

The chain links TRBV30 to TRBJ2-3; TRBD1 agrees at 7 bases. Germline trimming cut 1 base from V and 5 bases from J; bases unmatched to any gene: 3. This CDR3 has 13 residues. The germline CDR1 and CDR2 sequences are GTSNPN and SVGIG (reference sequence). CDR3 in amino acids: CAWSGQGRDTQYF. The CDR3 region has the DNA TGTGCCTGGAGTGGACAGGGACGAGATACGCAGTATTTT. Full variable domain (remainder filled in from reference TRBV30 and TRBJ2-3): SQTIHQWPATLVQPVGSPLSLECTVEGTSNPNLYWYRQAAGRGLQLLFYSVGIGQISSEVPQNLSASRPQDRQFILSSKKLLLSDSGFYLCAWSGQGRDTQYFGPGTRLTVL.

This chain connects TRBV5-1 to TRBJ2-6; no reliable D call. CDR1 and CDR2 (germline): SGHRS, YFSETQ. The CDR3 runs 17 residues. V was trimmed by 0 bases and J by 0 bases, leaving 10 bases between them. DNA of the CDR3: TGCGCCAGCAGCTTGGTGGCGATATCCTCTGGGGCCAACGTCCTGACTTTC. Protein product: CASSLVAISSGANVLTF.

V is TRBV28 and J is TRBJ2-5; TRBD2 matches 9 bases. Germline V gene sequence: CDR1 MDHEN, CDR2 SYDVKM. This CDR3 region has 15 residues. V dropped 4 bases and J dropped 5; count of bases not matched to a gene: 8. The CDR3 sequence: CASSSGGRARETQYF. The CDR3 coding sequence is TGTGCCAGCAGTTCTGGCGGGAGGGCCCGGGAGACCCAGTACTTC.

The CDR3 region is CASSLSYGAREKLFF. The DNA for the CDR3 is TGTGCCAGCAGCTTGTCTTATGGGGCGAGGGAAAAACTGTTTTTT. The chain joins TRBV5-8 to TRBJ1-4, with a possible D match to TRBD1 (5 bases). V lost 1 base and J 8 bases, leaving 15 bases between the germline ends. The CDR3 consists of 15 residues. Looked up from germline, CDR1 is SGHTS and CDR2 is YDEGEE.

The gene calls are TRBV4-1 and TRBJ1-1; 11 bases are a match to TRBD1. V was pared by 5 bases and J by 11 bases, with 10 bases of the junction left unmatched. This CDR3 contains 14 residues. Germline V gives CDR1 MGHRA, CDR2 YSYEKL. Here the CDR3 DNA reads TGCGCCAGCAGCTCCGGGGACAGGGGGATAGGTGCTTTCTTT. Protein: CASSSGDRGIGAFF.

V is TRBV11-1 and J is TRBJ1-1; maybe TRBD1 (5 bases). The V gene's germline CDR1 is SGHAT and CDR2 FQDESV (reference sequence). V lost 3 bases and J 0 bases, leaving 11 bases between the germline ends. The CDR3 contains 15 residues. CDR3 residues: CASSLGLFLNTEAFF. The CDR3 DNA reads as TGTGCCAGCAGCTTGGGACTTTTTTTGAACACTGAAGCTTTCTTT.

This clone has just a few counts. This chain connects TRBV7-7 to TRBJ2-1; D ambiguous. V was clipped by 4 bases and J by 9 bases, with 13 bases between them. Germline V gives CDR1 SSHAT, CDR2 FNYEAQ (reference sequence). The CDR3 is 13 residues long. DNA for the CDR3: TGTGCCAGCAGCTCTGACTTCTTTGGTGAGCAGTTCTTC. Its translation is CASSSDFFGEQFF. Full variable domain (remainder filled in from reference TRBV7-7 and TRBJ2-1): GAGVSQSPRYKVTKRGQDVTLRCDPISSHATLYWYQQALGQGPEFLTYFNYEAQPDKSGLPSDRFSAERPEGSISTLTIQRTEQRDSAMYRCASSSDFFGEQFFGPGTRLTVL.

The DNA of the CDR3 is TGTGCCAGCAGCTTACTGGGGTACCAAGAGACCCAGTACTTC. It yields the protein CASSLLGYQETQYF. This chain joins TRBV7-2 and TRBJ2-5; D unresolved. CDR1 is SGHTA, CDR2 FQGNSA, per germline. The V gene lost 2 bases and the J gene lost 0 bases, with 7 bases spanning the gap. This CDR3 region has 14 residues.

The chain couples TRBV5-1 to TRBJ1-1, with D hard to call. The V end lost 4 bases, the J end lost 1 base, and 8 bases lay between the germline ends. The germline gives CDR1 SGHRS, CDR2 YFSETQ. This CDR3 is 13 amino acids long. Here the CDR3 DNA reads TGCGCCAGCAGCCGGACGGCGAACACTGAAGCTTTCTTT. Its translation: CASSRTANTEAFF.

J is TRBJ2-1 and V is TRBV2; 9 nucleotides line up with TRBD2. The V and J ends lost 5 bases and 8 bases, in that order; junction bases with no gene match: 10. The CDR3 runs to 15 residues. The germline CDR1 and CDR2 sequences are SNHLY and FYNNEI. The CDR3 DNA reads TGTGCCAGCAGTCTCGGACTAGCGAGAGGGGATGAGCAGTTCTTC. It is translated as CASSLGLARGDEQFF.

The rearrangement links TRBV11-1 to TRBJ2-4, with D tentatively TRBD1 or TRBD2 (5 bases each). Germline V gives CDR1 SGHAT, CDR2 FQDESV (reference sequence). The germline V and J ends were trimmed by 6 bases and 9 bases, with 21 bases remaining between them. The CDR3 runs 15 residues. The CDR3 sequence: CASRATGTQAFIQYF. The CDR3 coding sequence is TGTGCCAGCAGGGCGACCGGGACCCAAGCCTTCATTCAGTACTTC.

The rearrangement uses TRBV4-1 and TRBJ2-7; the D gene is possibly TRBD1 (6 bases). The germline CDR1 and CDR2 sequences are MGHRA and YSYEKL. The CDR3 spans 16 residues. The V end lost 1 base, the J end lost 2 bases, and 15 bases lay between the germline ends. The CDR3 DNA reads TGCGCCAGCAGCCAAGGGCGAACAGGGCAACCCTACGAGCAGTACTTC. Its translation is CASSQGRTGQPYEQYF.